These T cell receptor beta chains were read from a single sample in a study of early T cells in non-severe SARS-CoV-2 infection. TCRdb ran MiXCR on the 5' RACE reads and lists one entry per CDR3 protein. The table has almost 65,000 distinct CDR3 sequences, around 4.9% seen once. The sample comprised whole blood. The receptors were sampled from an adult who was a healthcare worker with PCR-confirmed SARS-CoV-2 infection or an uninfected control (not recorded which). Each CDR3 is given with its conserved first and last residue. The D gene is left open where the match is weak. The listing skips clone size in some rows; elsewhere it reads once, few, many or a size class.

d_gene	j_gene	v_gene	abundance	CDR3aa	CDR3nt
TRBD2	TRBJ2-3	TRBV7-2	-	CASSPTSGPGTDTQYF	TGTGCCAGCAGCCCCACTAGCGGCCCCGGGACAGATACGCAGTATTTT
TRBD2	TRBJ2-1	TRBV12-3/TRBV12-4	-	CASSLVGSGRTPIF	TGTGCCAGCAGTTTAGTGGGTAGCGGGAGGACACCCATCTTC
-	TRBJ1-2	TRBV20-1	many	CSASGGANYGYTF	TGCAGTGCGAGCGGGGGGGCTAACTATGGCTACACCTTC
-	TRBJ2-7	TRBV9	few	CASSVSTAPTMQYF	TGTGCCAGCAGCGTGTCGACAGCCCCTACGATGCAGTACTTC
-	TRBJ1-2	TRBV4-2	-	CASSQGGRNYGYTF	TGTGCCAGCAGCCAGGGGGGGCGGAACTATGGCTACACCTTC
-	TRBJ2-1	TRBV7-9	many	CASSLNTGNEQFF	TGTGCCAGCAGCTTAAACACCGGCAATGAGCAGTTCTTC
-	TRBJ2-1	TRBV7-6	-	CASSSPAQGNEQFF	TGTGCCAGCAGCTCCCCAGCCCAGGGGAATGAGCAGTTCTTC
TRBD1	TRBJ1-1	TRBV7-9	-	CASSLTGGHTEAFF	TGTGCCAGCAGCTTGACAGGGGGCCACACTGAAGCTTTCTTT
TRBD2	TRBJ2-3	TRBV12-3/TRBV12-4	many	CASSFGDYSTDTQYF	TGTGCCAGCAGTTTCGGGGACTACAGCACAGATACGCAGTATTTT
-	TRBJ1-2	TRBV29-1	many	CSSSGNGYTF	TGCAGCTCCTCGGGGAATGGCTACACCTTC